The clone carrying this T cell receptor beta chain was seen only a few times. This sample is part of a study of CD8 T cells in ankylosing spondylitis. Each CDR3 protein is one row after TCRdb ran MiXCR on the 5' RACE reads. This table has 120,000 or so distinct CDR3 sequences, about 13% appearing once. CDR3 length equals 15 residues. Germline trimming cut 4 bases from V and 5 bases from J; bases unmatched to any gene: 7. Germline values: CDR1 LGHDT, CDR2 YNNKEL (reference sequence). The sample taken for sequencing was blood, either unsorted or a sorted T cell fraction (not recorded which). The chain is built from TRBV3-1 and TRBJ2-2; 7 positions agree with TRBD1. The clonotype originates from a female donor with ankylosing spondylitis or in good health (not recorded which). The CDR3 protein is CASSPTGSWTGELFF. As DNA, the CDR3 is TGTGCCAGCAGCCCGACAGGGTCCTGGACCGGGGAGCTGTTTTTT.